This T cell receptor (beta chain) was captured by sequencing in a study of control samples from healthy donors and cancer patients. Germline V gene lookup returns CDR1 MNHEY and CDR2 SVGAGI. The CDR3 spans 16 residues. V dropped 3 bases and J dropped 2 bases, with 13 bases sitting between them. Repertoires were generated with immunoSEQ multiplex PCR, while TCRdb's copy carries only in-frame clones and drops some. The table lists around 2,300 clones, over 95% of them singletons. This clonotype was obtained from a man aged 70 or older with head and neck cancer. The sample comprised PBMCs. The rearrangement links TRBV6-5 to TRBJ2-2; D gene unclear. CDR3 in amino acids: CASSYSGQINTGELFF. The CDR3 region has the DNA TGTGCCAGCAGTTATTCCGGCCAAATAAACACCGGGGAGCTGTTTTTT.